This is a list of T cell receptor beta chains from one sample in a study of T cell responses to AZD1222 COVID-19 vaccine. Clones were read by immunoSEQ multiplex PCR, and TCRdb kept only the in-frame ones, dropping some. The sample lists approximately 140,000 clones; around 94% were seen once. Specimen: peripheral blood, collected on day 0 of AZD1222 vaccination. Receptors were obtained from an adult in good health. Both conserved end residues are part of each CDR3. A D gene is named only where the DNA matches it firmly. Not all rows give a size; the values are once, few, many and, for expanded clones, a class.

CDR3aa,CDR3nt,d_gene,j_gene,abundance,v_gene
CASSLVRGASNSPLHF,TGTGCCAGCAGCTTAGTTCGGGGGGCCTCTAATTCACCCCTCCACTTT,-,TRBJ1-6,-,TRBV11-2
CASRPGREYNEQFF,TGTGCCAGCAGACCCGGGAGGGAGTACAATGAGCAGTTCTTC,TRBD2,TRBJ2-1,-,TRBV27
CASSLVRVEAFF,TGTGCCAGCAGCTTAGTAAGGGTTGAAGCTTTCTTT,-,TRBJ1-1,-,TRBV7-2
CASSPRGGMEETQYF,TGCGCCAGCAGCCCTCGCGGGGGGATGGAAGAGACCCAGTACTTC,TRBD2,TRBJ2-5,-,TRBV5-1
CASSQDLWAGGEKLFF,TGCGCCAGCAGCCAAGATCTATGGGCGGGGGGAGAAAAACTGTTTTTT,-,TRBJ1-4,-,TRBV4-1
CASSLSPPGNYGYTF,TGTGCCAGCAGTTTATCCCCCCCCGGGAACTATGGCTACACCTTC,-,TRBJ1-2,once,TRBV27
CSVAGGTSTDTQYF,TGCAGCGTTGCTGGGGGAACTAGCACAGATACGCAGTATTTT,-,TRBJ2-3,once,TRBV29-1
CANRRPGQGLYEQFF,TGTGCCAACCGGCGTCCGGGACAGGGGTTGTATGAGCAGTTCTTC,TRBD1,TRBJ2-1,-,TRBV19
CASSLAMAGVSNQPQHF,TGTGCCAGCAGCTTAGCGATGGCAGGGGTTAGCAATCAGCCCCAGCATTTT,-,TRBJ1-5,-,TRBV7-6
CASSIDRVSGYTF,TGTGCCAGTAGTATAGACAGGGTCTCTGGCTACACCTTC,-,TRBJ1-2,-,TRBV19
CASSLINRGNEQFF,TGTGCCAGCAGCTTAATTAACAGAGGCAATGAGCAGTTCTTC,-,TRBJ2-1,-,TRBV5-8
CASSQTSDRFNSPLHF,TGTGCCAGCAGCCAAACCTCAGACAGGTTTAATTCACCCCTCCACTTT,-,TRBJ1-6,-,TRBV6-2/TRBV6-3
CASSTQGGGSPLHF,TGTGCCAGCAGTACGCAGGGAGGCGGTTCACCCCTCCACTTT,-,TRBJ1-6,few,TRBV28